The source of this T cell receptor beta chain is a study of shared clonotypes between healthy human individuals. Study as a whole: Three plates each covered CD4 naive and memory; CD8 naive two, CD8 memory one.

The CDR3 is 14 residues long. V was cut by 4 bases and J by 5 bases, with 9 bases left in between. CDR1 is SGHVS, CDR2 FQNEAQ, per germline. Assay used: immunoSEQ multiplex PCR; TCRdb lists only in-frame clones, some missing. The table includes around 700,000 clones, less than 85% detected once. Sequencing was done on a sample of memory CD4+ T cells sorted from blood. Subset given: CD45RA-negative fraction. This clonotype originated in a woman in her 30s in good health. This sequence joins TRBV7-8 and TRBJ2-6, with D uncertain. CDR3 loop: CASSSDLRANVLTF. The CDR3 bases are TGTGCCAGCAGCTCGGACCTACGGGCCAACGTCCTGACTTTC.